This T cell receptor (beta chain) was profiled in a study of cytomegalovirus exposure and HLA in healthy donors. Primers included in the PCR were 60 Vbeta and 13 Jbeta primers. Here immunoSEQ multiplex PCR was the method, and the copy in TCRdb shows in-frame clones only, minus some. The sample carries about 140,000 clones, roughly 77% recorded once. The germline gives CDR1 MNHNS, CDR2 SASEGT. The CDR3 runs to 15 residues. The J segment lost 1 base and the V segment lost 5 bases, leaving 2 bases of the junction unmatched. The receptor was derived from a female donor in good health and CMV-seronegative. Specimen: PBMCs. The chain couples TRBV6-1 to TRBJ1-4; TRBD1 matches at 9 bases. The chain's CDR3 is CASSQDRGTNEKLFF. DNA for the CDR3: TGTGCCAGCAGTCAGGACAGGGGAACTAATGAAAAACTGTTTTTT.